The 12 T cell receptor beta chains below all came from one sample that was sequenced in a study of metastatic and nonmetastatic thyroid tumors. TCRdb reprocessed the PCR reads via MiXCR. The sample has 90,000 or so clones, around 9.2% seen once. All patients reached thyroid surgery having received no treatment beforehand. The sequenced sample was blood. The receptors were sampled from a female donor with papillary thyroid cancer or a benign thyroid nodule (not recorded which). Some clones in this sample may be carry-over from other donors' samples.

This clone has a handful of counts. A much larger clone differs from this one at a single base, so this may be a read error. The J gene is TRBJ2-7, the V gene TRBV19, with D perhaps given as TRBD1 or TRBD2 (5 bases each). Per germline, CDR1 LNHDA and CDR2 SQIVND (reference sequence). The CDR3 has 15 amino acids. For the CDR3, the DNA is TGTTCCAGTAGTATAAAGAACGGGGCAGTGTACGAGCAGTACTTC. Translating gives CSSSIKNGAVYEQYF.

At least ten counts were recorded for this clone. The identical CDR3 is also encoded by other nucleotide sequences in the sample. The chain employs TRBV20-1 and TRBJ2-3; D uncertain. The germline CDR1 and CDR2 sequences are DFQATT and SNEGSKA (reference sequence). CDR3 length equals 12 residues. Trimming shortened V by 1 base and J by 5 bases, and 7 bases separated the two germline ends. The CDR3 loop is CSARVIGDTQYF. CDR3 sequence (DNA): TGCAGTGCTAGAGTGATAGGAGATACGCAGTATTTT.

This clone was seen repeatedly, ten times or more. The chain links TRBV20-1 to TRBJ1-6; D might be TRBD1 (6 bases). The germline CDR1 and CDR2 sequences are DFQATT and SNEGSKA (reference sequence). The CDR3 covers 14 residues. Between the trimmed V and J ends, which lost 6 bases and 5 bases, there was a span of 14 bases. In DNA form, the CDR3 reads TGCAGTGCCCAGAGGGACACCAATAATTCACCCCTCCACTTT. Translating it yields CSAQRDTNNSPLHF.

There are a few counts of this clone. A much more abundant neighbour one base away suggests this may be a read error. In this CDR3 the conserved last residue, phenylalanine or tryptophan, is missing, so a read error is likely. The chain has TRBV12-3 or TRBV12-4 and TRBJ2-3; D perhaps matches TRBD1 (6 bases). V was shortened by 2 bases and J by 1 base, with 10 bases between the two germline ends. The CDR3 contains 15 residues. CDR3 DNA sequence: TGTGCCAGCAGTTTAAGGGGGATCGGCACAGATACGCAGTATTCT. Its translation is CASSLRGIGTDTQYS.

This clone occurred many times. The J gene is TRBJ2-3, the V gene TRBV5-1; D remains unclear. Germline-derived CDR1 and CDR2 are SGHRS and YFSETQ. V was cut by 6 bases and J by 0 bases, with 11 bases left in between. CDR3 size: 14 residues. The CDR3 sequence: CASNVGSSTDTQYF. CDR3 DNA sequence: TGCGCCAGCAATGTGGGGTCTAGCACAGATACGCAGTATTTT.

This clone was observed at least ten times. J is TRBJ1-2 and V is TRBV27; the D is unclear. The ends were cut back, 5 bases at V and 4 bases at J, with 11 bases in the middle. This CDR3 spans 13 amino acids. In germline, CDR1 is MNHEY, CDR2 SMNVEV (reference sequence). In DNA form, the CDR3 reads TGTGCCAGCAGTCCGGTGGGCGGCTATGGCTACACCTTC. It encodes CASSPVGGYGYTF.

There are many counts of this clone. This rearrangement joins TRBV3-1 to TRBJ2-1; tentative D call: TRBD1 (8 bases). CDR1 is LGHDT and CDR2 is YNNKEL in the germline V gene (reference sequence). The CDR3 covers 15 residues. Trimming took 4 bases from V and 6 from J, leaving 16 bases between them. The CDR3, as DNA: TGTGCCAGCAGCCCGCAGGGGGCGGGAGCCAATGAGCAGTTCTTC. This sequence encodes CASSPQGAGANEQFF.

Many counts were recorded for this clone. V gene TRBV19 combines with J gene TRBJ2-2; 10 bases map to TRBD1. The CDR3 is made up of 15 amino acids. Germline CDR1 LNHDA, CDR2 SQIVND (reference sequence). The ends lost 5 bases at V and 4 bases at J; junction bases unmatched: 4. The CDR3 DNA follows: TGTGCCAGTAGTGTGACAGGGGGCAGCACCGGGGAGCTGTTTTTT. Encoded protein: CASSVTGGSTGELFF.

The table lists this clone with many counts. The chain couples TRBV6-5 to TRBJ1-2; D call uncertain. CDR1 and CDR2 (germline): MNHEY, SVGAGI. V dropped 2 bases and J dropped 7 bases, with 8 bases sitting between them. CDR3 length: 12 residues. The CDR3 DNA follows: TGTGCCAGCAGTTACGCTGGGCTTGGCTACACCTTC. It translates to CASSYAGLGYTF.

There are many counts of this clone. The V call is TRBV24-1, the J call TRBJ2-5, with TRBD2 identical over 9 bases. CDR3 length equals 19 residues. V lost 3 bases to trimming and J lost 4 bases; unmatched junction nucleotides: 17. Germline V lookup: CDR1 KGHDR, CDR2 SFDVKD. CDR3 nucleotides: TGTGCCACCAGTGATCCCCGGGCTAGCGGGGTCGCGGGGCGAGAGACCCAGTACTTC. This sequence encodes CATSDPRASGVAGRETQYF.

This clone was seen repeatedly, ten times or more. The chain couples TRBV12-3 or TRBV12-4 to TRBJ1-2, with D tentatively TRBD1 (6 bases). The germline V and J ends were trimmed by 4 bases and 4 bases, with 10 bases remaining between them. The CDR3 loop spans 13 amino acids. The CDR3 loop is CASSSDRSYGYTF. In DNA, the CDR3 is TGTGCCAGCAGTTCCGACAGGTCCTATGGCTACACCTTC.

This clone was seen only a few times. A junction boundary mismatches the germline segment, possibly from a read error. The chain carries TRBV6-1 and TRBJ2-1; 11 bases are a match to TRBD1. The V gene's germline CDR1 is MNHNS and CDR2 SASEGT. This CDR3 comprises 16 residues. Written as DNA, the CDR3 is TGTGCCAGCAGCGGCAGGGACAGGGGGTTTTACAATGGGCAGTTCTTC. Translation gives CASSGRDRGFYNGQFF.